What follows are 6 T cell receptor beta chains derived from one specimen sequenced in a study of beta chain features in type 1 diabetes listed by TCRdb under 2018. Library generation was performed with the immunoSEQ multiplex PCR assay. The High Capacity cDNA Reverse Transcription Kit was used to reverse transcribe all of the isolated RNA, meaning that expressed TCRB transcripts were what got sequenced. Held by TCRdb, this immuneACCESS table contains in-frame sequences only and omits some clones. Under half of the omission traces to an unresolved V gene where checked; the cause of the rest is unknown. The sample yields around 500,000 clones; 11% were counted once. The top ten constitute 0.035% to 0.05% of the sample. Sample: naive CD4+ T cells from blood. This sample's cell subset or site label indicates: true naive CD4+ T cells. Every receptor here comes from a woman in her late teens or twenties in good health.

In its sample, this clone was seen a few times. DNA for the CDR3: TGTGCCAGCAGCTTAGGGGTGATGGAGACCCAGTACTTC. It codes for CASSLGVMETQYF. The V and J genes are TRBV7-2 and TRBJ2-5; D gene unclear. The V gene lost 1 base and the J gene lost 5 bases, with 8 bases spanning the gap. The germline V gene has CDR1 SGHTA and CDR2 FQGNSA. This CDR3 is 13 amino acids long. Combining the CDR3 with reference TRBV7-2 and TRBJ2-5 gives the whole variable domain GAGVSQSPSNKVTEKGKDVELRCDPISGHTALYWYRQSLGQGLEFLIYFQGNSAPDKSGLPSDRFSAERTGGSVSTLTIQRTQQEDSAVYLCASSLGVMETQYFGPGTRLLVL.

The rearrangement joins TRBV7-7 to TRBJ2-1, with 12 bases identical to TRBD2. This CDR3 is 15 amino acids long. Germline loops: CDR1 SSHAT, CDR2 FNYEAQ (reference sequence). V lost 5 bases and J lost 5; bases outside the gene matches: 4. The CDR3 protein is CASSPGLAGNNEQFF. The CDR3 DNA follows: TGTGCCAGCAGCCCAGGACTAGCGGGGAACAATGAGCAGTTCTTC.

V is TRBV5-1 and J is TRBJ2-1; possibly TRBD2 for D (6 bases). Germline V lookup: CDR1 SGHRS, CDR2 YFSETQ. The CDR3 totals 16 residues. V was shortened by 0 bases and J by 5 bases, with 15 bases between the two germline ends. This chain's CDR3 is CASSLDPGATNNEQFF. Here the CDR3 DNA reads TGCGCCAGCAGCTTGGATCCGGGAGCGACCAACAATGAGCAGTTCTTC. The complete variable domain, with remaining parts taken from reference TRBV5-1 and TRBJ2-1, reads KAGVTQTPRYLIKTRGQQVTLSCSPISGHRSVSWYQQTPGQGLQFLFEYFSETQRNKGNFPGRFSGRQFSNSRSEMNVSTLELGDSALYLCASSLDPGATNNEQFFGPGTRLTVL.

This clone was found a few times. The chain carries TRBV7-2 and TRBJ2-1; D is unclear. The germline V gene has CDR1 SGHTA and CDR2 FQGNSA. This CDR3 has 15 amino acids. Trimming took 5 bases from V and 6 from J, leaving 17 bases between them. The CDR3: CASSDIIRVPNEQFF. The CDR3 DNA sequence: TGTGCCAGCAGCGACATTATACGGGTCCCCAATGAGCAGTTCTTC.

This clone showed up just a few times. The V call is TRBV9, the J call TRBJ1-1; tentatively, D is TRBD1 (5 bases). Trimming cost V 0 bases and J 5 bases, with 11 bases left between them. CDR1 is SGDLS and CDR2 is YYNGEE in the germline V gene. CDR3 length: 14 amino acids. The CDR3 here is CASSVDFRGTEAFF. CDR3 in DNA: TGTGCCAGCAGCGTAGACTTTCGGGGGACTGAAGCTTTCTTT.

This clone was counted a few times. The V and J genes are TRBV9 and TRBJ1-2, with TRBD1 as a possible D gene (6 bases). Germline V lookup: CDR1 SGDLS, CDR2 YYNGEE. The V gene lost 4 bases and the J gene lost 0 bases, with 10 bases spanning the gap. CDR3 length: 14 residues. CDR3 nucleotides: TGTGCCAGCAGCCCAGGGGCCGCTAACTATGGCTACACCTTC. Translation: CASSPGAANYGYTF.